What follows are 25 T cell receptor beta chains derived from one specimen sequenced in a study of blood T cell repertoires in COVID-19. The protocol was immunoSEQ multiplex PCR, while the TCRdb copy is restricted to in-frame clones and leaves out a portion. The sample includes 250,000 to 400,000 clones, about nine tenths of them seen just once. The sample was peripheral blood. The origin of the receptors is a woman aged 30 to 39 with COVID-19, enrolled during active disease.

This chain joins TRBV5-6 and TRBJ1-2; 7 positions match TRBD1. The V and J ends lost 3 bases and 0 bases, in that order; junction bases with no gene match: 2. The CDR3 runs 14 residues. Germline-derived CDR1 and CDR2 are SGHDT and YYEEEE. CDR3 nucleotides: TGTGCCAGCAGCTCCGGACAGGCTAACTATGGCTACACCTTC. Translating gives CASSSGQANYGYTF.

The chain is built from TRBV5-5 and TRBJ2-5; D is perhaps TRBD2 (6 bases). V dropped 4 bases and J dropped 4 bases, with 11 bases sitting between them. The CDR3 contains 13 residues. Looked up from germline, CDR1 is SGHKS and CDR2 is YYEKEE (reference sequence). The CDR3 spells CASSGGGRETQYF. CDR3 nucleotide sequence: TGTGCCAGCAGCGGGGGAGGTAGAGAGACCCAGTACTTC.

V gene TRBV5-1 combines with J gene TRBJ1-1, with TRBD1 identical over 7 bases. V was pared by 4 bases and J by 0 bases, with 3 bases of the junction left unmatched. The germline gives CDR1 SGHRS, CDR2 YFSETQ. The CDR3 runs 14 residues. CDR3 sequence reads: CASSTGTVNTEAFF. CDR3 DNA sequence: TGCGCCAGCAGCACCGGGACAGTGAACACTGAAGCTTTCTTT.

The rearrangement uses TRBV30 and TRBJ1-2; TRBD1 matches at 10 bases. Germline loops: CDR1 GTSNPN, CDR2 SVGIG (reference sequence). CDR3 length equals 13 residues. V lost 1 base, J lost 7 bases, and 3 bases stayed unmatched. CDR3 sequence reads: CAWSAGTGVGYTF. The CDR3 DNA sequence: TGTGCCTGGAGTGCGGGGACAGGGGTTGGCTACACCTTC.

This CDR3 reads CASSLAADTQYF. Here the CDR3 DNA reads TGTGCCAGCAGTTTAGCAGCAGATACGCAGTATTTT. The chain joins TRBV28 to TRBJ2-3; D remains ambiguous. This CDR3 has 12 residues. CDR1 and CDR2 (germline): MDHEN, SYDVKM. V was cut by 2 bases and J by 4 bases, with 4 bases left in between.

The gene calls are TRBV29-1 and TRBJ1-2, with D maybe TRBD1 (5 bases). Trimming removed 4 bases from V and 1 base from J, with 10 bases in between. The CDR3 totals 13 residues. Germline CDR1 reads SQVTM; CDR2 reads ANQGSEA. The CDR3 region is CSVARDFNYGYTF. CDR3 bases: TGCAGCGTTGCAAGGGACTTTAACTATGGCTACACCTTC.

The chain couples TRBV30 to TRBJ1-3; 7 bases agree with TRBD1. This CDR3 region has 16 residues. With V trimmed by 5 bases and J by 1 base, 11 bases remained unmatched. Looked up from germline, CDR1 is GTSNPN and CDR2 is SVGIG (reference sequence). CDR3 DNA: TGTGCCTGGGAACCGGGACAGATTTTTTCTGGAAACACCATATATTTT. Translation gives CAWEPGQIFSGNTIYF.

J is TRBJ2-1 and V is TRBV5-1; no clear D. The CDR3 contains 13 residues. Trimming stripped 1 base from V and 5 bases from J, with 7 bases between. CDR1 is SGHRS, CDR2 YFSETQ, per germline. The CDR3 bases are TGCGCCAGCAGCTTGAACAGTCACAATGAGCAGTTCTTC. It codes for CASSLNSHNEQFF.

This chain connects TRBV7-2 to TRBJ1-1, with 7 bases fitting TRBD1. In germline, CDR1 is SGHTA, CDR2 FQGNSA. The CDR3 is 14 residues long. Trimming cost V 4 bases and J 4 bases; bases outside gene matches: 6. CDR3 sequence: CASSSARTGTEAFF. The CDR3, as DNA: TGTGCCAGCAGCTCCGCCCGGACAGGCACTGAAGCTTTCTTT.

The chain combines TRBV10-3 with TRBJ2-7; 7 nucleotides line up with TRBD1. V shed 6 bases and J 2 bases; nucleotides not matched to a gene: 16. The CDR3 runs 17 residues. Germline lookup yields CDR1 ENHRY and CDR2 SYGVKD. The CDR3 sequence is CAIRMIRRDRQPYEQYF. In DNA, the CDR3 is TGTGCCATCAGGATGATCCGCCGGGACAGACAACCCTACGAGCAGTACTTC.

The chain links TRBV19 to TRBJ1-1, with D unresolved. The germline V and J ends were trimmed by 3 bases and 0 bases, with 8 bases remaining between them. The CDR3 is 14 amino acids. From germline, CDR1 is LNHDA and CDR2 SQIVND (reference sequence). CDR3 amino acids: CASSIQDLNTEAFF. The CDR3 DNA is TGTGCCAGTAGTATTCAGGATTTGAACACTGAAGCTTTCTTT.

J is TRBJ1-5 and V is TRBV2; D gene uncertain. The CDR3 extends over 14 amino acids. The V end lost 3 bases, the J end lost 3 bases, and 9 bases lay between the germline ends. The germline V gene encodes CDR1 SNHLY and CDR2 FYNNEI. DNA of the CDR3: TGTGCCAGCAGTGAGCGTCAGGCCAATCAGCCCCAGCATTTT. Protein product: CASSERQANQPQHF.

The V gene is TRBV27, the J gene TRBJ1-6, with TRBD1 matching 9 bases. Germline CDR1 and CDR2: MNHEY and SMNVEV (reference sequence). J lost 9 bases, V lost 4 bases, and 10 bases had no gene match. The CDR3 is 16 amino acids. The CDR3 bases are TGTGCCAGCAGTTCCCAACCGGGACAGGGTGGTTCACCCCTCCACTTT. Its protein product is CASSSQPGQGGSPLHF.

The chain links TRBV6-5 to TRBJ2-1, with 10 bases identical to TRBD1. The CDR3 totals 14 residues. V was clipped by 6 bases and J by 7 bases; unmatched bases: 6. Looked up from germline, CDR1 is MNHEY and CDR2 is SVGAGI. CDR3 DNA: TGTGCCAGCAGGTGGACAGGGGGAAAAAATGAGCAGTTCTTC. Its protein product is CASRWTGGKNEQFF.

The CDR3 DNA follows: TGTGCCACCAGTGATATAAACAGGGGATGGGAAAAACTGTTTTTT. As protein: CATSDINRGWEKLFF. The chain carries TRBV24-1 and TRBJ1-4; 7 bases are a match to TRBD1. The CDR3 length is 15 residues. Germline loops: CDR1 KGHDR, CDR2 SFDVKD. Trimming took 3 bases from V and 8 from J; bases not matched to a gene: 8.

The chain uses TRBV5-6 and TRBJ1-2; 7 bases line up with TRBD1. With 4 bases clipped from V and 4 bases from J, the junction kept 13 bases outside the gene matches. Germline loops: CDR1 SGHDT, CDR2 YYEEEE. The CDR3 is 16 residues long. CDR3 amino acids: CASSRTGTDFSYGYTF. CDR3 coding DNA: TGTGCCAGCAGCAGAACCGGGACAGATTTCTCCTATGGCTACACCTTC. Full variable domain (outside the CDR3, taken from reference TRBV5-6 and TRBJ1-2): DAGVTQSPTHLIKTRGQQVTLRCSPKSGHDTVSWYQQALGQGPQFIFQYYEEEERQRGNFPDRFSGHQFPNYSSELNVNALLLGDSALYLCASSRTGTDFSYGYTFGSGTRLTVV.

The chain joins TRBV5-1 to TRBJ2-1, with 12 bases aligning to TRBD2. The ends lost 4 bases at V and 9 bases at J; junction bases unmatched: 8. Per the germline V gene, CDR1 is SGHRS and CDR2 is YFSETQ. This CDR3 contains 15 residues. CDR3 loop: CASSPGRTSGTEQFF. The CDR3, as DNA: TGCGCCAGCAGCCCCGGAAGGACTAGCGGGACTGAGCAGTTCTTC.

This clone has only a few counts. The rearrangement uses TRBV7-8 and TRBJ1-1; tentative D call: TRBD1 (6 bases). The germline CDR1 and CDR2 sequences are SGHVS and FQNEAQ. Trimming left V 2 bases short and J 1 base short, with 11 bases between. The CDR3 spans 15 residues. The CDR3 region is CASSLRGTRNTEAFF. The CDR3, as DNA: TGTGCCAGCAGCTTAAGGGGGACCAGGAACACTGAAGCTTTCTTT.

J is TRBJ1-1 and V is TRBV28, with 7 bases aligning to TRBD1. Germline trimming cut 5 bases from V and 1 base from J; bases unmatched to any gene: 7. Germline-derived CDR1 and CDR2 are MDHEN and SYDVKM. There are 15 residues in the CDR3. This CDR3 reads CASSPTGAKNTEAFF. The CDR3 DNA sequence: TGTGCCAGCAGTCCCACAGGGGCGAAGAACACTGAAGCTTTCTTT.

The chain uses TRBV11-2 and TRBJ2-2; TRBD2 is a possible D gene (6 bases). The V gene lost 1 base and the J gene lost 3 bases, with 9 bases spanning the gap. CDR1 and CDR2 from the germline V gene are SGHAT and FQNNGV. This CDR3 comprises 15 residues. The CDR3 sequence is CASSLAGVYTGELFF. The CDR3, as DNA: TGTGCCAGCAGCTTAGCGGGAGTATACACCGGGGAGCTGTTTTTT. Full variable domain (outside the CDR3, taken from reference TRBV11-2 and TRBJ2-2): EAGVAQSPRYKIIEKRQSVAFWCNPISGHATLYWYQQILGQGPKLLIQFQNNGVVDDSQLPKDRFSAERLKGVDSTLKIQPAKLEDSAVYLCASSLAGVYTGELFFGEGSRLTVL.

The chain is built from TRBV11-2 and TRBJ1-2; weak D call: TRBD1 (5 bases). The CDR3 has 14 residues. Germline assignment: CDR1 SGHAT and CDR2 FQNNGV. Trimming cost V 0 bases and J 8 bases, with 13 bases left between them. CDR3 nucleotides: TGTGCCAGCAGCTTAGAGGGGGGGGAGAAAGGCTACACCTTC. Encoded protein: CASSLEGGEKGYTF. The variable domain in full, completed from reference TRBV11-2 and TRBJ1-2, reads EAGVAQSPRYKIIEKRQSVAFWCNPISGHATLYWYQQILGQGPKLLIQFQNNGVVDDSQLPKDRFSAERLKGVDSTLKIQPAKLEDSAVYLCASSLEGGEKGYTFGSGTRLTVV.

The chain is built from TRBV12-5 and TRBJ1-2, with 7 nucleotides matching TRBD1. J was trimmed by 7 bases and V by 2 bases; bases with no gene match: 7. Looked up from germline, CDR1 is LGHNT and CDR2 is FRNRAP. The CDR3 has 14 residues. DNA of the CDR3: TGTGCTAGTGGTTTGACAGGGACAGCTGGTGGCTACACCTTC. This translates into CASGLTGTAGGYTF.

This chain links TRBV5-4 with TRBJ2-7; 10 nucleotides align to TRBD1. CDR1 and CDR2 (germline): SGHNT, YYREEE (reference sequence). The CDR3 covers 15 residues. The V and J ends lost 3 bases and 2 bases, in that order; junction bases with no gene match: 5. In nucleotides, the CDR3 is TGTGCCAGCAGCTACGACAGGGGGCAGACCTACGAGCAGTACTTC. Translating gives CASSYDRGQTYEQYF.

V usage is TRBV9 and J usage is TRBJ2-1; 13 nucleotides align to TRBD2. Germline loops: CDR1 SGDLS, CDR2 YYNGEE. Trimming cost V 0 bases and J 8 bases; bases outside gene matches: 5. The CDR3 extends over 16 amino acids. The CDR3 loop is CASSVGTSGGSDEQFF. Written as DNA, the CDR3 is TGTGCCAGCAGCGTAGGGACTAGCGGGGGCTCTGATGAGCAGTTCTTC.

The rearrangement uses TRBV7-9 and TRBJ2-5; TRBD1 agrees at 11 bases. In germline, CDR1 is SEHNR, CDR2 FQNEAQ (reference sequence). V shed 5 bases, J shed 2 bases, and the junction held 10 bases outside the gene matches. CDR3 length: 17 amino acids. The CDR3 loop reads CASSRGTGGTPQETQYF. The CDR3 DNA reads as TGTGCCAGCAGCCGAGGGACAGGGGGTACACCACAAGAGACCCAGTACTTC.